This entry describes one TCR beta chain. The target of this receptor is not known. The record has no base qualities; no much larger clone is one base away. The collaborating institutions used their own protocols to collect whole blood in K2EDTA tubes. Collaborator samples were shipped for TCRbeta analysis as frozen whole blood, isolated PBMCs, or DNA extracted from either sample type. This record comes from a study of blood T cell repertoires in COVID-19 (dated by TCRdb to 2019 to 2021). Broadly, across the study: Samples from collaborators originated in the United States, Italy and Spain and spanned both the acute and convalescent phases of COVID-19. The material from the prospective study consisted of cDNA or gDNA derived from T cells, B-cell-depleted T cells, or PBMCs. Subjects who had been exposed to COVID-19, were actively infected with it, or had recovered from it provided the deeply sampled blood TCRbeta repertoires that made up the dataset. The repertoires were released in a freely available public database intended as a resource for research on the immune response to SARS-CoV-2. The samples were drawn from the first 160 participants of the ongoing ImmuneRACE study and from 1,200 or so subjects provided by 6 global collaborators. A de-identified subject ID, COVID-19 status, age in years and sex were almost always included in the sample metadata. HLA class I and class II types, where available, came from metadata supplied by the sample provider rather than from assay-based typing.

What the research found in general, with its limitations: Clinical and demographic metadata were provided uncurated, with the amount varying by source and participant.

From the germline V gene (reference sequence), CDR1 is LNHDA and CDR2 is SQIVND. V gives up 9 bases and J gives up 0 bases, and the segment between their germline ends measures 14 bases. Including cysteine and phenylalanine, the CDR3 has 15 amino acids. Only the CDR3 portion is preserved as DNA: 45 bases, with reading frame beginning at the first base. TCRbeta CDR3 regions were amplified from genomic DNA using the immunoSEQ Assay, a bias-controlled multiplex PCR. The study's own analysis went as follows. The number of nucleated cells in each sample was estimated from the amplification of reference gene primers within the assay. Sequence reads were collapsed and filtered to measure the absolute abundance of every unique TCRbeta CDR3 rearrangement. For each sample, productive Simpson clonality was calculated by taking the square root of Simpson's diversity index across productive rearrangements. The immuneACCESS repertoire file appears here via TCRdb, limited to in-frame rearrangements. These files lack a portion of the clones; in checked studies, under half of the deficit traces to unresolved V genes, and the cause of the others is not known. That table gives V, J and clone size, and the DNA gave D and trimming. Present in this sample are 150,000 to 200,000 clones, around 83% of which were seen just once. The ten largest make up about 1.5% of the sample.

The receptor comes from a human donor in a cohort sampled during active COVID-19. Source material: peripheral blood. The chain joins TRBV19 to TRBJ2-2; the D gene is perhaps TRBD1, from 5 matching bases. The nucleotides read TGTGCCAGCAGTCCAGGGTACCCGAACACCGGGGAGCTGTTTTTT. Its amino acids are CASSPGYPNTGELFF.